This entry describes one T cell receptor beta chain. This CDR3 comprises 14 residues. Germline CDR1 and CDR2: MNHEY and SVGAGI. Trimming took 7 bases from V and 1 from J, leaving 13 bases between them. The sample is drawn from a study of blood T cell repertoires in COVID-19. Overall study context: Some COVID-19 samples were acute and others convalescent; all came from the United States, Italy and Spain. PBMCs, B-cell-depleted T cells, or T cells provided the cDNA or gDNA that made up the material.

Per the original data handling: Amplification from reference gene primers served as the basis for estimated nucleated cell counts. Clones were read by immunoSEQ multiplex PCR, and TCRdb kept only the in-frame ones, dropping some. V and J calls plus clone size are reproduced from that table; the DNA served to infer D and trimming. The data contain about 34,000 clones, around 85% of them singletons. This receptor was taken from a human donor with acute or convalescent COVID-19. The donor label of this sample is uncertain. The specimen sequenced was peripheral blood. This chain joins TRBV6-5 and TRBJ1-1; D remains unclear. CDR3 loop: CASIMKSGNTEAFF. The CDR3 DNA reads as TGTGCCAGCATCATGAAGTCGGGGAACACTGAAGCTTTCTTT.